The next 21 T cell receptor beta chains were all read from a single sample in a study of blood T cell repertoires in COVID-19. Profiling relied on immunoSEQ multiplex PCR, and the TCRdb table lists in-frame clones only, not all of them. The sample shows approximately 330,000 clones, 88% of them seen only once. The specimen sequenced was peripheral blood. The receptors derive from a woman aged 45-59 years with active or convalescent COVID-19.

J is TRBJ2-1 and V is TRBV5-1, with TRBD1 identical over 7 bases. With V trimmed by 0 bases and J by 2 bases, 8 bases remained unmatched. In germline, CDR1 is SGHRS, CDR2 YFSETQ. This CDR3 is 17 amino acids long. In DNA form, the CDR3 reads TGCGCCAGCAGCTTGGTAAAGGGACAGAATCCCTACAATGAGCAGTTCTTC. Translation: CASSLVKGQNPYNEQFF.

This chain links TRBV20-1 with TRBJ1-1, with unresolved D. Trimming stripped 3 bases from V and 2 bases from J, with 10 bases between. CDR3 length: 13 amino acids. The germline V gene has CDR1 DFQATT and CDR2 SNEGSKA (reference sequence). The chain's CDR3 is CSASNQINTEAFF. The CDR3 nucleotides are TGCAGTGCTAGTAACCAGATAAACACTGAAGCTTTCTTT.

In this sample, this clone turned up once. The DNA of the CDR3 is TGTGCCAGCAGCTTAATCGGGGACACCGGGGAGCTGTTTTTT. It codes for CASSLIGDTGELFF. The V and J genes are TRBV7-2 and TRBJ2-2; maybe TRBD2 (5 bases). In germline, CDR1 is SGHTA, CDR2 FQGNSA. The CDR3 runs to 14 residues. Trimming stripped 2 bases from V and 3 bases from J, with 7 bases between.

The CDR3 sequence is CASSYGVTGELFF. CDR3 nucleotide sequence: TGTGCCAGCAGTTACGGAGTCACCGGGGAGCTGTTTTTT. The rearrangement uses TRBV6-2 or TRBV6-3 and TRBJ2-2; no clear D gene. With 2 bases removed from V and 4 bases from J, the gap between germline ends came to 5 bases. This CDR3 spans 13 amino acids. Germline V CDR1 and CDR2: MNHEY, SVGEGT.

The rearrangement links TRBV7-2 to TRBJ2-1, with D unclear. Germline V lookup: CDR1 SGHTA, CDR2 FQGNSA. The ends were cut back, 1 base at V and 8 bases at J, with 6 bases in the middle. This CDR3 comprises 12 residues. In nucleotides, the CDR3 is TGTGCCAGCAGCTTAGGACTGGATGAGCAGTTCTTC. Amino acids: CASSLGLDEQFF. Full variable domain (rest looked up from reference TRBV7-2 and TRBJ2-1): GAGVSQSPSNKVTEKGKDVELRCDPISGHTALYWYRQSLGQGLEFLIYFQGNSAPDKSGLPSDRFSAERTGGSVSTLTIQRTQQEDSAVYLCASSLGLDEQFFGPGTRLTVL.

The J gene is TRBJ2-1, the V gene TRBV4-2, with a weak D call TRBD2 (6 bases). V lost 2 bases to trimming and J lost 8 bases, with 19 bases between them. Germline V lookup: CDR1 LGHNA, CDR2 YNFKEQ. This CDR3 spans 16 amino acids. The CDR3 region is CASSQSLQGGADEQFF. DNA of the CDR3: TGTGCCAGCAGCCAATCCCTCCAGGGCGGGGCCGATGAGCAGTTCTTC.

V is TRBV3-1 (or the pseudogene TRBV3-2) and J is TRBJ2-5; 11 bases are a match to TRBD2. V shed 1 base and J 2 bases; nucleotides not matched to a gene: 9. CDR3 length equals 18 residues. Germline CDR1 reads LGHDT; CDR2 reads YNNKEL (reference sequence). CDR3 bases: TGTGCCAGCAGCCAAGCCCTCCCCGGGACTAGCGGACAAGAGACCCAGTACTTC. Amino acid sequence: CASSQALPGTSGQETQYF.

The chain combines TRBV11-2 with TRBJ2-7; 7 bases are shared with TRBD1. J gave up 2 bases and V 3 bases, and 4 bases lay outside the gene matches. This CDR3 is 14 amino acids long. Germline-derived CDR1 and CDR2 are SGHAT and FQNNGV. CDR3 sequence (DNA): TGTGCCAGCAGCTTCACCGGGACAGCCTACGAGCAGTACTTC. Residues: CASSFTGTAYEQYF.

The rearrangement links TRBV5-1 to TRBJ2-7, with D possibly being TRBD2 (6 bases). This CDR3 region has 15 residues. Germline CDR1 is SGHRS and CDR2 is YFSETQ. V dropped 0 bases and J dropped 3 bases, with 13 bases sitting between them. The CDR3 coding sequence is TGCGCCAGCAGCTTGGGGGTTAGCGGAATCTACGAGCAGTACTTC. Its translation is CASSLGVSGIYEQYF.

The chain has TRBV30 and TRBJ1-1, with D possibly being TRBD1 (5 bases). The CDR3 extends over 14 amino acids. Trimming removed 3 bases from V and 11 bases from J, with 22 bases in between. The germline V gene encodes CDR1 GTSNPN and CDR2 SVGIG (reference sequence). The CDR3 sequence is CAWRFGQGEVEAFF. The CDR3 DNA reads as TGTGCCTGGAGGTTTGGGCAGGGTGAAGTGGAGGCTTTCTTT.

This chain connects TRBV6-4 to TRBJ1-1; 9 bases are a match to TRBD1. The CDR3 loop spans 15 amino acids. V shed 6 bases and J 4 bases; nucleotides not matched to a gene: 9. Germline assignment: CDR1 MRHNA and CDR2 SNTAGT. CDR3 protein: CASRQETGGRTEAFF. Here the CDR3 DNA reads TGTGCCAGCAGGCAAGAAACAGGGGGCCGCACTGAAGCTTTCTTT.

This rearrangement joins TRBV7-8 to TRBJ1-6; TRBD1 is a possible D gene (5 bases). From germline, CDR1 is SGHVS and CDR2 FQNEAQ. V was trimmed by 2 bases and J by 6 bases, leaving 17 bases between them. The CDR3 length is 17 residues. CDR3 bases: TGTGCCAGCAGCTTACTCAGGGACTCAGAGGGTAATTCACCCCTCCACTTT. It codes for CASSLLRDSEGNSPLHF.

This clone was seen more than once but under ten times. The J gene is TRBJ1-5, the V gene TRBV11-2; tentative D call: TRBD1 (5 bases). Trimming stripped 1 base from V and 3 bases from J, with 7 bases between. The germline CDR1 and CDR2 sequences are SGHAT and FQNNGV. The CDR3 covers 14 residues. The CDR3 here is CASSLGGINQPQHF. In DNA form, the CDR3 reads TGTGCCAGCAGCTTAGGGGGCATCAATCAGCCCCAGCATTTT.

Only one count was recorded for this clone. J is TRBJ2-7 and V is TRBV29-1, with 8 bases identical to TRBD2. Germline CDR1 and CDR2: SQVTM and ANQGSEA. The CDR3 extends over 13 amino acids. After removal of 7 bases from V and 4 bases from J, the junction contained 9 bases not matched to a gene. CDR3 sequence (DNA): TGCAGCGCCCTTGGACTAGCCGGTTACGAGCAGTACTTC. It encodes CSALGLAGYEQYF.

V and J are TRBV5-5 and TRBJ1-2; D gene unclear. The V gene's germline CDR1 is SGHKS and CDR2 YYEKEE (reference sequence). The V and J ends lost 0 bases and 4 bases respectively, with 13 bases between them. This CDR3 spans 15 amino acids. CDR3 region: CASSLGGVSSYGYTF. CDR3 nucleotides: TGTGCCAGCAGCTTGGGGGGAGTGTCGTCCTATGGCTACACCTTC.

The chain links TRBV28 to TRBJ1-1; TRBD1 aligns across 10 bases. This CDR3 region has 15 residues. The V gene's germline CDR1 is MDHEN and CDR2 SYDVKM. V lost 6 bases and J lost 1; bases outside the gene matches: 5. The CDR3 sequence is CASRDRTGGNTEAFF. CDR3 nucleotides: TGTGCCAGCAGGGACCGGACAGGGGGGAACACTGAAGCTTTCTTT.

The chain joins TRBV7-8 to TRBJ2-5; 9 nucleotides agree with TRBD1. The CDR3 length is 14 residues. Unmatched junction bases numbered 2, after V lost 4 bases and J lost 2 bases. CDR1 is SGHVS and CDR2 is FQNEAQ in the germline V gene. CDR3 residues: CASSSGQGQETQYF. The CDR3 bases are TGTGCCAGCAGCTCTGGACAGGGGCAAGAGACCCAGTACTTC.

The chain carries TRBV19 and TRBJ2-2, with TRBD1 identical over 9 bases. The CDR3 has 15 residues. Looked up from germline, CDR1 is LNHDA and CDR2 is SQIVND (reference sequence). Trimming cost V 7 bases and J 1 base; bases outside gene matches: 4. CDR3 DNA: TGTGCCAGTATAAGGGGACAGGGGAACACCGGGGAGCTGTTTTTT. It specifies CASIRGQGNTGELFF.

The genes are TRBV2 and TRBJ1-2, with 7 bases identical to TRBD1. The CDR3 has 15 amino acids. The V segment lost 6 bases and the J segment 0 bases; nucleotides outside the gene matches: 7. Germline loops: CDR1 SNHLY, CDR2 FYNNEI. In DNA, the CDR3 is TGTGCCAGCAGCGCCCGACAGGGAACTAACTATGGCTACACCTTC. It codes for CASSARQGTNYGYTF.

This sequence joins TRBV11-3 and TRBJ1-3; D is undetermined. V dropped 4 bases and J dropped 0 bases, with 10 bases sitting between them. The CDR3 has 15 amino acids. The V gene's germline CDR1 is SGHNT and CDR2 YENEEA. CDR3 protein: CASSSTGISGNTIYF. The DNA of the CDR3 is TGTGCCAGCAGCTCGACCGGGATCTCTGGAAACACCATATATTTT.

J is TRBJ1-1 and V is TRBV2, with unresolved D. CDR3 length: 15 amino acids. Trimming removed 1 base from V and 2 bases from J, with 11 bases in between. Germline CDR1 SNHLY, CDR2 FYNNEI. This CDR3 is CASSEEEGANTEAFF. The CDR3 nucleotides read TGTGCCAGCAGTGAAGAGGAGGGAGCAAACACTGAAGCTTTCTTT.